One and the same sample provided the 27 T cell receptor beta chains below, sequenced in a study of cytomegalovirus exposure and HLA in healthy donors. A multiplex PCR was run with 60 Vbeta primers and 13 Jbeta primers. Measured with immunoSEQ multiplex PCR; TCRdb has only the in-frame clones, and not every one. The sample includes about 160,000 clones, 65% to 80% of them seen just once. Material for sequencing was PBMCs. Source of these receptors: a woman in her forties or fifties in good health and CMV-seropositive.

This clone was seen only a few times. The chain uses TRBV2 and TRBJ1-1; D is unclear. The V gene's germline CDR1 is SNHLY and CDR2 FYNNEI. V was clipped by 8 bases and J by 1 base, with 11 bases between them. This CDR3 comprises 13 residues. In nucleotides, the CDR3 is TGTGCCAGCGAGGAGGTGGGGAACACTGAAGCTTTCTTT. Amino acids: CASEEVGNTEAFF.

The chain combines TRBV11-2 with TRBJ2-3, with a possible D match to TRBD2 (5 bases). This CDR3 comprises 13 residues. Trimming took 6 bases from V and 8 from J, leaving 15 bases between them. Germline values: CDR1 SGHAT, CDR2 FQNNGV. CDR3 sequence (DNA): TGTGCCAGCAGGTCCGACTACTCGGGTACGCAGTATTTT. Protein: CASRSDYSGTQYF.

The V and J genes are TRBV28 and TRBJ2-7, with 8 bases identical to TRBD1. J gave up 0 bases and V 3 bases, and 7 bases lay outside the gene matches. The V gene's germline CDR1 is MDHEN and CDR2 SYDVKM. The CDR3 totals 16 residues. CDR3 DNA sequence: TGTGCCAGCAGTTTCGGGCGACAGGGGCCCTCCTACGAGCAGTACTTC. This codes for CASSFGRQGPSYEQYF.

The chain recombines TRBV14 with TRBJ1-1; D ambiguous. This CDR3 has 13 amino acids. Germline CDR1 SGHDN, CDR2 FVKESK. V shed 6 bases and J shed 0 bases, with 8 bases lying between them. The CDR3 DNA reads TGTGCCAGCAGTGTCGACTTGAACACTGAAGCTTTCTTT. Its protein product is CASSVDLNTEAFF.

V usage is TRBV7-9 and J usage is TRBJ2-1; D perhaps matches TRBD2 (6 bases). V lost 3 bases, J lost 10 bases, and 10 bases lay in between. The V gene's germline CDR1 is SEHNR and CDR2 FQNEAQ (reference sequence). The CDR3 contains 12 residues. The CDR3 nucleotides are TGTGCCAGCAGCTTGTTGCGGGGCGAGCAGTTCTTC. Translated: CASSLLRGEQFF.

This clone was found many times. The chain links TRBV6-6 to TRBJ1-1, with D perhaps matching TRBD1 (5 bases). Germline CDR1 is MNHNY and CDR2 is SVGAGI (reference sequence). The CDR3 is made up of 14 amino acids. V was cut by 6 bases and J by 5 bases, with 16 bases left in between. CDR3 coding DNA: TGTGCCAGCAGGGAGACAGCCGCGGGGACTGAAGCTTTCTTT. It specifies CASRETAAGTEAFF.

The gene calls are TRBV2 and TRBJ1-2; D gene unclear. V dropped 7 bases and J dropped 7 bases, with 13 bases sitting between them. This CDR3 spans 12 amino acids. Germline assignment: CDR1 SNHLY and CDR2 FYNNEI. The CDR3 loop is CASMVGRSGYTF. In DNA, the CDR3 is TGTGCCAGCATGGTCGGGAGGAGTGGCTACACCTTC.

J is TRBJ1-5 and V is TRBV2; perhaps TRBD1 as D (5 bases). CDR1 is SNHLY, CDR2 FYNNEI, per germline. The V end was cut by 6 bases, the J end by 0 bases, with 12 bases between. CDR3 length equals 15 residues. CDR3 amino acids: CASRGGAYSNQPQHF. CDR3 coding DNA: TGTGCCAGCAGAGGAGGGGCATATAGCAATCAGCCCCAGCATTTT.

This rearrangement joins TRBV14 to TRBJ2-7; no firm D call. Germline V gene lookup returns CDR1 SGHDN and CDR2 FVKESK. CDR3 length: 11 amino acids. V was clipped by 5 bases and J by 4 bases, with 6 bases between them. The CDR3 region has the DNA TGTGCCAGCAGCGAGCTGTACGAGCAGTACTTC. Amino acid sequence: CASSELYEQYF.

This CDR3 is CAYSGGRSTEAFF. The CDR3 DNA reads TGTGCCTATAGCGGGGGGCGAAGCACTGAAGCTTTCTTT. This sequence joins TRBV30 and TRBJ1-1; D is possibly TRBD1 (6 bases). Trimming removed 7 bases from V and 4 bases from J, with 16 bases in between. This CDR3 is built from 13 residues. Germline V CDR1 and CDR2: GTSNPN, SVGIG (reference sequence).

Concerning this clone itself: The sample holds other DNA sequences that translate to the same CDR3. The CDR3 protein is CSVAGRVTDTQYF. CDR3 bases: TGCAGCGTTGCGGGCAGGGTTACAGATACGCAGTATTTT. V gene TRBV29-1 combines with J gene TRBJ2-3, with D perhaps TRBD1 (5 bases). The V gene lost 4 bases and the J gene lost 3 bases, with 11 bases spanning the gap. CDR3 length: 13 residues. Germline V gives CDR1 SQVTM, CDR2 ANQGSEA.

The chain recombines TRBV12-5 with TRBJ2-2, with D tentatively TRBD1 (5 bases). The CDR3 covers 15 residues. Germline values: CDR1 LGHNT, CDR2 FRNRAP. V was pared by 1 base and J by 2 bases, with 8 bases between. CDR3 bases: TGTGCTAGTGGTTTGGACGGACAAAACACCGGGGAGCTGTTTTTT. Residues: CASGLDGQNTGELFF.

The J gene is TRBJ1-2, the V gene TRBV5-1, with a possible D match to TRBD1 (6 bases). From germline, CDR1 is SGHRS and CDR2 YFSETQ. This CDR3 has 13 amino acids. V was trimmed by 4 bases and J by 7 bases, leaving 14 bases between them. Written as DNA, the CDR3 is TGCGCCAGCAGCCCACAGGGTTTAGGTGGCTACACCTTC. Translated, it gives CASSPQGLGGYTF.

For this clone: A junction boundary mismatches the germline segment, possibly from a read error. This chain joins TRBV2 and TRBJ1-2; the match to TRBD1 covers 7 bases. This CDR3 is built from 13 residues. From germline, CDR1 is SNHLY and CDR2 FYNNEI. The CDR3 region has the DNA TGTGCCGGCAGGGACAGAGAGAACTATGGCTACACCTTC. Translating gives CAGRDRENYGYTF.

The rearrangement links TRBV9 to TRBJ2-7, with D perhaps matching TRBD2 (7 bases). Trimming cost V 0 bases and J 4 bases, with 11 bases left between them. Germline CDR1 and CDR2: SGDLS and YYNGEE. The CDR3 extends over 14 amino acids. CDR3 in DNA: TGTGCCAGCAGCGTAGAAGGGGGAGGGTACGAGCAGTACTTC. Protein: CASSVEGGGYEQYF. The full variable domain, completed using reference TRBV9 and TRBJ2-7, is DSGVTQTPKHLITATGQRVTLRCSPRSGDLSVYWYQQSLDQGLQFLIQYYNGEERAKGNILERFSAQQFPDLHSELNLSSLELGDSALYFCASSVEGGGYEQYFGPGTRLTVT.

This clone was detected a few times. This rearrangement joins TRBV29-1 to TRBJ2-3; no reliable D call. The CDR3 consists of 14 residues. Per germline, CDR1 SQVTM and CDR2 ANQGSEA. Between the trimmed V and J ends, which lost 4 bases and 2 bases, there was a span of 13 bases. For the CDR3, the DNA is TGCAGCGTTGTCGATCCTCAGGTCACAGATACGCAGTATTTT. This translates into CSVVDPQVTDTQYF.

V is TRBV5-8 and J is TRBJ2-2; D might be TRBD2 (5 bases). CDR1 SGHTS and CDR2 YDEGEE come from the germline V gene. The germline V and J ends were trimmed by 0 bases and 7 bases, with 7 bases remaining between them. The CDR3 has 13 residues. DNA of the CDR3: TGTGCCAGCAGCTTGGCTGCGGGCGGGGAGCTGTTTTTT. Amino acid sequence: CASSLAAGGELFF.

The rearrangement links TRBV10-3 to TRBJ1-1; D remains ambiguous. Trimming left V 0 bases short and J 7 bases short, with 15 bases between. Germline lookup yields CDR1 ENHRY and CDR2 SYGVKD. The CDR3 contains 15 residues. This CDR3 reads CAISESGLGRGEAFF. The CDR3 nucleotides are TGTGCCATCAGTGAGTCAGGACTAGGGCGTGGTGAAGCTTTCTTT.

CDR3 in DNA: TGCGCCAGCAAACCGGGACTAGCGGTATACGAGCAGTACTTC. Its protein is CASKPGLAVYEQYF. The chain employs TRBV10-2 and TRBJ2-7; 11 bases fit TRBD2. The V segment lost 7 bases and the J segment 4 bases; nucleotides outside the gene matches: 6. This CDR3 comprises 14 residues. Germline V gene data show CDR1 as WSHSY and CDR2 as SAAADI.

The chain employs TRBV2 and TRBJ2-6; D uncertain. The CDR3 totals 16 residues. Germline V gene sequence: CDR1 SNHLY, CDR2 FYNNEI. The V end was cut by 7 bases, the J end by 2 bases, with 15 bases between. CDR3 sequence: CASTLEAVAGANVLTF. In nucleotides, the CDR3 is TGTGCCAGCACCCTTGAGGCGGTGGCTGGGGCCAACGTCCTGACTTTC.

This sequence joins TRBV2 and TRBJ1-2; 8 positions agree with TRBD1. The CDR3 totals 13 residues. Germline CDR1 is SNHLY and CDR2 is FYNNEI. Unmatched junction bases numbered 6, after V lost 5 bases and J lost 7 bases. CDR3 DNA sequence: TGTGCCAGCAGTTCTCAGGGGGCGCGTGGCTACACCTTC. It is translated as CASSSQGARGYTF.

This chain uses TRBV4-1 with TRBJ1-4, with D perhaps TRBD1 (5 bases). Germline CDR1 reads MGHRA; CDR2 reads YSYEKL. The CDR3 is 16 residues long. Trimming cost V 6 bases and J 4 bases, with 18 bases left between them. CDR3 region: CASSPTLRTINEKLFF. The CDR3 region has the DNA TGCGCCAGCAGTCCGACCCTCCGGACAATTAATGAAAAACTGTTTTTT.

As for this clone: Other DNA sequences of this sample code for an identical CDR3. This chain joins TRBV2 and TRBJ1-1, with 7 bases that match TRBD1. This CDR3 comprises 14 residues. Germline V lookup: CDR1 SNHLY, CDR2 FYNNEI. V shed 5 bases and J 2 bases; nucleotides not matched to a gene: 5. The CDR3 bases are TGTGCCAGCAGTCCCGGGACAGCCAACACTGAAGCTTTCTTT. Protein sequence: CASSPGTANTEAFF. Complete variable domain (other parts from reference TRBV2 and TRBJ1-1): EPEVTQTPSHQVTQMGQEVILRCVPISNHLYFYWYRQILGQKVEFLVSFYNNEISEKSEIFDDQFSVERPDGSNFTLKIRSTKLEDSAMYFCASSPGTANTEAFFGQGTRLTVV.

In its sample, this clone was seen a few times. The V call is TRBV4-3, the J call TRBJ1-1; D is perhaps TRBD1 (5 bases). The V and J ends lost 2 bases and 1 base respectively, with 8 bases between them. Germline CDR1 LGHNA, CDR2 YSLEER. CDR3 size: 14 residues. The CDR3 spells CASSQQRGNTEAFF. CDR3 bases: TGCGCCAGCAGCCAACAAAGGGGGAACACTGAAGCTTTCTTT.

V is TRBV7-9 and J is TRBJ1-3; D is unclear. CDR3 size: 15 residues. Trimming took off 3 bases at V and 0 bases at J, with 9 bases between the two ends. Germline loops: CDR1 SEHNR, CDR2 FQNEAQ (reference sequence). The CDR3 nucleotides read TGTGCCAGCAGCTTCGGAGAAAGCTCTGGAAACACCATATATTTT. Its protein is CASSFGESSGNTIYF. The full variable domain, its missing parts supplied by reference TRBV7-9 and TRBJ1-3, is DTGVSQNPRHKITKRGQNVTFRCDPISEHNRLYWYRQTLGQGPEFLTYFQNEAQLEKSRLLSDRFSAERPKGSFSTLEIQRTEQGDSAMYLCASSFGESSGNTIYFGEGSWLTVV.

This clone was counted a few times. V gene TRBV5-1 combines with J gene TRBJ1-1; D is undetermined. Germline CDR1 is SGHRS and CDR2 is YFSETQ. Trimming shortened V by 3 bases and J by 0 bases, and 9 bases separated the two germline ends. CDR3 length: 14 amino acids. In nucleotides, the CDR3 is TGCGCCAGCAGCTCGGTTCTAATGAACACTGAAGCTTTCTTT. It translates to CASSSVLMNTEAFF.

Only a few counts were recorded for this clone. J is TRBJ1-1 and V is TRBV5-6, with 7 bases lining up with TRBD1. CDR1 and CDR2 from the germline V gene are SGHDT and YYEEEE. Unmatched junction bases numbered 8, after V lost 5 bases and J lost 1 base. CDR3 length equals 15 residues. The CDR3 loop is CASRKGQRPNTEAFF. CDR3 DNA sequence: TGTGCCAGCAGAAAGGGACAGAGACCGAACACTGAAGCTTTCTTT.